These T cell receptor beta chains were read from a single sample in a study of early T cells in non-severe SARS-CoV-2 infection. TCRdb recomputed calls from the 5' RACE reads with MiXCR, one row per CDR3 protein. The sample includes around 63,000 distinct CDR3 sequences, over 8% of them seen just once. The material sequenced was whole blood, taken at baseline. These receptor sequences come from an adult who was a healthcare worker with PCR-confirmed SARS-CoV-2 infection or an uninfected control (not recorded which). CDR3s include the opening cysteine and the closing phenylalanine or tryptophan. D genes are given only for firm matches. Part of the rows lack a size; the others show once, few, many or a class for expanded clones.

D gene	J gene	V gene	clone size	CDR3 DNA	CDR3 protein
TRBD1	TRBJ2-5	TRBV20-1	many	TGCAGTGCTGGAAGGACAGGGCAAGAGACCCAGTACTTC	CSAGRTGQETQYF
TRBD1	TRBJ1-2	TRBV29-1	few	TGCAGCGTGGGACAGGGCCACCCCTACACCTTC	CSVGQGHPYTF
TRBD1	TRBJ2-7	TRBV27	NA	TGTGCCAGCGGCGCGGGGACAGGGGGCGGCGAGCAGTACTTC	CASGAGTGGGEQYF
NA	TRBJ2-1	TRBV19	once	TGTGCCAGTATCAGCCTCGCTGGGAATGAGCAGTTCTTC	CASISLAGNEQFF
NA	TRBJ2-3	TRBV7-9	NA	TGTGCCAGCAGCTCTGGGATCGCTAGCACAGATACGCAGTATTTT	CASSSGIASTDTQYF
NA	TRBJ2-7	TRBV28	many	TGTGCCAGCAGTTTTCAGGTCGGGGAGCAGTACTTC	CASSFQVGEQYF
NA	TRBJ2-7	TRBV18	many	TGTGCCAGCTCACCAGGTACAGACAAATACTTC	CASSPGTDKYF
NA	TRBJ2-1	TRBV7-7	few	TGTGCTAGCAGCGCAGGGTGGGGTGAGCAGTTCTTC	CASSAGWGEQFF
NA	TRBJ2-5	TRBV30	few	TGTGCCTGGAGTGTAGGAGGGTACCAAGAGACCCAGTACTTC	CAWSVGGYQETQYF
TRBD1	TRBJ1-2	TRBV29-1	many	TGCAGCGCCGGACAGGGATACTATGGCTACACCTTC	CSAGQGYYGYTF
NA	TRBJ1-1	TRBV2	few	TGTGCCAGCAGAGGACTGCGGGGTAACACTGAAGCTTTCTTT	CASRGLRGNTEAFF
NA	TRBJ2-3	TRBV4-2	many	TGTGCCAGCAGCCAAGACCTACGGCGCGCGTCTAGCACAGATACGCAGTATTTT	CASSQDLRRASSTDTQYF
NA	TRBJ2-7	TRBV28	few	TGTGCCAGCAGTCCCCCTACGGACGAGCAGTACTTC	CASSPPTDEQYF
TRBD2	TRBJ2-1	TRBV28	many	TGTGCCAGCAGTTTAAATAGCGGGAGGGCCAATGACAATGAGCAGTTCTTC	CASSLNSGRANDNEQFF
NA	TRBJ2-7	TRBV20-1	many	TGCAGTGCTAGAGGGACAGAAAGTACCTACGAGCAGTACTTC	CSARGTESTYEQYF
NA	TRBJ2-7	TRBV27	NA	TGTGCCAGCAGTCTCACGTACCGGGACTGGGTCAGCTCCTACGAGCAGTACTTC	CASSLTYRDWVSSYEQYF
NA	TRBJ1-3	TRBV6-2/TRBV6-3	NA	TGTGCCAGCAGTTTGCAAGGAAACACCATATATTTT	CASSLQGNTIYF
TRBD2	TRBJ2-7	TRBV7-6	few	TGTGCCAGCAGCTTAGAAGCGTTAGCGGGAAGGTACGAGCAGTACTTC	CASSLEALAGRYEQYF
NA	TRBJ2-7	TRBV3-1	many	TGTGCCAGCAGTACCAGTGCTCCGGGAGCGTCCTACGAGCAGTACTTC	CASSTSAPGASYEQYF
NA	TRBJ2-3	TRBV5-1	few	TGCGCCAGCAGCTTGGAGGGGGTTGGCACAGATACGCAGTATTTT	CASSLEGVGTDTQYF
NA	TRBJ1-6	TRBV7-2	many	TGTGCCAGCAGCTTAAGTAGTATGGGGTATAATTCACCCCTCCACTTT	CASSLSSMGYNSPLHF
TRBD1	TRBJ2-5	TRBV11-2	NA	TGTGCCAGCAGCTTATTGGGACAGCCCCAAGAGACCCAGTACTTC	CASSLLGQPQETQYF
NA	TRBJ1-1	TRBV19	NA	TGTGCCACCACTCACGGAGGGCTGAACACTGAAGCTTTCTTT	CATTHGGLNTEAFF
NA	TRBJ2-1	TRBV2	few	TGTGCCAGCAGTGAAGCTGGTTATGAGCAGTTCTTC	CASSEAGYEQFF
TRBD2	TRBJ2-1	TRBV28	few	TGTGCCAGCAGTGACGCACTAGCGGGAAGATTTAATGAGCAGTTCTTC	CASSDALAGRFNEQFF
NA	TRBJ2-3	TRBV7-6	many	TGTGCCAGCAGCTTAGCTTGGGCTAGTAAGAGCACAGATACGCAGTATTTT	CASSLAWASKSTDTQYF
TRBD1	TRBJ1-4	TRBV15	NA	TGTGCCACCAGCAGCCCCGGACAGGTCACAACTAATGAAAAACTGTTTTTT	CATSSPGQVTTNEKLFF
TRBD1	TRBJ2-7	TRBV19	few	TGTGCCAGTACCCCGGGACAGGGGGCCTACGAGCAGTACTTC	CASTPGQGAYEQYF
NA	TRBJ1-2	TRBV4-3	many	TGCGCCAGCAGCCAAGAAGTTAAAGGGTTCTATGGCTACACCTTC	CASSQEVKGFYGYTF
NA	TRBJ1-3	TRBV18	NA	TGTGCCAGCTCACCTTCGCTAGGCGCCAGAAACACCATATATTTT	CASSPSLGARNTIYF
NA	TRBJ2-7	TRBV28	NA	TGTGCCAGCAGTCCCCTCCAGTATCGAGTCGAGCAGTACTTC	CASSPLQYRVEQYF
TRBD2	TRBJ2-2	TRBV7-2	NA	TGTGCCAGCAGCTTAGAACTAGCGGGAGGGCCGTTGACCGGGGAGCTGTTTTTT	CASSLELAGGPLTGELFF
TRBD1	TRBJ2-7	TRBV28	few	TGTGCCAGCAGGAGACAGGGGTTCATTATGGGGCAGTACTTC	CASRRQGFIMGQYF
NA	TRBJ2-7	TRBV29-1	NA	TGCAGCGGGACGATGTCAGGGGGGTCCTACGAGCAGTACTTC	CSGTMSGGSYEQYF
NA	TRBJ1-5	TRBV28	few	TGTGCCAGCAGCCAGGGGCATCAGCCCCAGCATTTT	CASSQGHQPQHF
NA	TRBJ1-1	TRBV29-1	few	TGCAGCGTTGATAAGGGCATGAACACTGAAGCTTTCTTT	CSVDKGMNTEAFF
TRBD1	TRBJ2-7	TRBV20-1	NA	TGCAGTGCGACCGGGACAGCAACCTACGAGCAGTACTTC	CSATGTATYEQYF
TRBD2	TRBJ2-1	TRBV11-3	NA	TGTGCCAGCAGCTTAGTAGCGGGCCCATCGGGGTACAATGAGCAGTTCTTC	CASSLVAGPSGYNEQFF
TRBD1	TRBJ2-7	TRBV4-1	few	TGCGCCAGCAGCCAAGGACAGGGGGCTAGGGAGCAGTACTTC	CASSQGQGAREQYF